These 9 T cell receptor beta chains originate from one sample sequenced in a study of T cells in Graves' hyperthyroidism and ophthalmopathy. RNA transcripts served as the template for amplifying TCR beta CDR3 regions. First-round RT-PCR targeting the TCR CDR3 was performed with the HTBI primer set. TCRdb fed the multiplex PCR reads into MiXCR, producing one record per CDR3 protein. The sample carries about 290,000 distinct CDR3 sequences, roughly an eighth recorded once. The sequenced sample consisted of blood. These receptors all come from a woman in her thirties or forties with Graves' hyperthyroidism.

This clonotype was picked up a small number of times. Given a much more abundant clone one base away, this may be a read error. J is TRBJ2-1 and V is TRBV11-1; D remains unclear. Looked up from germline, CDR1 is SGHAT and CDR2 is FQDESV (reference sequence). Trimming removed 4 bases from V and 10 bases from J, with 14 bases in between. The CDR3 extends over 13 amino acids. In nucleotides, the CDR3 is TGTGCCAGCAGCTCCGACGTCTGCTCGGAGCAGTTCTTC. As protein: CASSSDVCSEQFF.

In this sample, this clonotype turned up many times. V usage is TRBV7-8 and J usage is TRBJ1-1; D remains ambiguous. Germline CDR1 SGHVS, CDR2 FQNEAQ. There are 13 residues in the CDR3. The V and J ends lost 6 bases and 6 bases respectively, with 14 bases between them. The CDR3 spells CASSSLSFAEAFF. DNA of the CDR3: TGTGCCAGCAGTTCCCTCTCATTCGCTGAAGCTTTCTTT.

This clonotype was recorded many times. The chain uses TRBV3-1 and TRBJ1-2; D unresolved. Germline V lookup: CDR1 LGHDT, CDR2 YNNKEL (reference sequence). V was trimmed by 6 bases and J by 8 bases, leaving 13 bases between them. There are 12 residues in the CDR3. The CDR3 region is CASSHYGGGYTF. The CDR3 DNA reads as TGTGCCAGCAGTCATTATGGCGGCGGCTACACCTTC. The full variable domain, completed using reference TRBV3-1 and TRBJ1-2, is DTAVSQTPKYLVTQMGNDKSIKCEQNLGHDTMYWYKQDSKKFLKIMFSYNNKELIINETVPNRFSPKSPDKAHLNLHINSLELGDSAVYFCASSHYGGGYTFGSGTRLTVV.

As regards this clonotype: Germline and junction disagree at one end, which may indicate a read error. The chain is built from TRBV5-1 and TRBJ2-4; maybe TRBD2 (6 bases). Germline V gives CDR1 SGHRS, CDR2 YFSETQ. This CDR3 region has 16 residues. The CDR3 reads CASSLESSLAKNIRYF. DNA for the CDR3: TGCGCCAGCAGCTTGGAAAGCTCACTAGCCAAAAACATTCGGTACTTC.

There are many counts of this clonotype. The genes are TRBV29-1 and TRBJ1-3; D is uncertain. V gave up 4 bases and J gave up 1 base, with 5 bases separating them. CDR3 length: 12 residues. Germline lookup yields CDR1 SQVTM and CDR2 ANQGSEA. CDR3 coding DNA: TGCAGCGTTGGACATTCTGGAAACACCATATATTTT. Its protein product is CSVGHSGNTIYF.

The V call is TRBV2, the J call TRBJ1-1, with a weak D call TRBD1 (5 bases). Germline assignment: CDR1 SNHLY and CDR2 FYNNEI. V was shortened by 9 bases and J by 5 bases, with 19 bases between the two germline ends. The CDR3 spans 14 residues. The CDR3 loop is CASVGDRRGTEAFF. The CDR3 DNA is TGTGCCAGTGTGGGAGACAGAAGAGGTACTGAAGCTTTCTTT.

This clonotype was seen many times. This chain connects TRBV20-1 to TRBJ2-1; 8 positions agree with TRBD1. Per germline, CDR1 DFQATT and CDR2 SNEGSKA (reference sequence). The CDR3 runs to 16 residues. Trimming at V came to 6 bases and at J to 7 bases, leaving 17 bases not matched to a gene. The CDR3 reads CSALDLGRQGRNEQFF. CDR3 DNA sequence: TGCAGTGCCCTGGACCTCGGGAGACAGGGGCGTAATGAGCAGTTCTTC.

In this sample, this clonotype turned up many times. V and J are TRBV7-2 and TRBJ1-2, with unresolved D. Per germline, CDR1 SGHTA and CDR2 FQGNSA. The V gene lost 4 bases and the J gene lost 4 bases, with 16 bases spanning the gap. The CDR3 is 15 amino acids. This chain's CDR3 is CASSSPASAAYGYTF. In nucleotides, the CDR3 is TGTGCCAGCAGCTCCCCAGCGTCGGCGGCCTATGGCTACACCTTC.

This clonotype was recorded many times. The V call is TRBV13, the J call TRBJ2-2, with D uncertain. Trimming took off 5 bases at V and 2 bases at J, with 6 bases between the two ends. Germline V lookup: CDR1 PRHDT, CDR2 FYEKMQ (reference sequence). There are 13 residues in the CDR3. CDR3 residues: CASSPRNTGELFF. The DNA of the CDR3 is TGTGCCAGCAGCCCTCGAAACACCGGGGAGCTGTTTTTT.